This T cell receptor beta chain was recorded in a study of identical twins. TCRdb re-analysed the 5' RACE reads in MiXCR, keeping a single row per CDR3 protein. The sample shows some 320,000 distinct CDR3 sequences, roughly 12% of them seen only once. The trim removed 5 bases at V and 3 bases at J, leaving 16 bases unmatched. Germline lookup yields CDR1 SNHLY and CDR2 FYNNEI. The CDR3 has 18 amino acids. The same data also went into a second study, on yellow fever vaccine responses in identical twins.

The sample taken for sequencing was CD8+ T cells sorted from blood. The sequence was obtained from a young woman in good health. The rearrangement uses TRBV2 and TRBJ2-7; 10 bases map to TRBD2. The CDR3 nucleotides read TGTGCCAGCAGTCCCGGGCCGATGAAGCGGGAGGGCCACTACGAGCAGTACTTC. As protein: CASSPGPMKREGHYEQYF.